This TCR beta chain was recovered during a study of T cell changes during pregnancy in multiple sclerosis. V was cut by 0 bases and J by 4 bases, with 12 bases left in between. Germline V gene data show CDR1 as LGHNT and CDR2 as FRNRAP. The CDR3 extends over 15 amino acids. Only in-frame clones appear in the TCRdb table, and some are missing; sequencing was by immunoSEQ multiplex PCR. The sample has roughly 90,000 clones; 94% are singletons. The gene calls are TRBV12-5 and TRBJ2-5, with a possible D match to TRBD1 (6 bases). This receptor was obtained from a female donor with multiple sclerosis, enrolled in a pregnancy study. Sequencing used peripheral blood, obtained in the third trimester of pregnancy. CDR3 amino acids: CASGLVLAGVETQYF. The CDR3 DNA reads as TGTGCTAGTGGTTTGGTACTTGCAGGGGTAGAGACCCAGTACTTC.